Listed below are T cell receptor beta chains from one sample, sequenced in a study of identifying expanded T cells in peripheral blood. Here immunoSEQ multiplex PCR was the method, and the copy in TCRdb shows in-frame clones only, minus some. The sample includes about 85,000 clones, 88% of them seen just once. The material sequenced was blood. The origin of the receptors is a person between 18 and 70 years old in good health. Each CDR3 is given with its conserved first and last residue. A D gene is named only where the DNA matches it firmly. Clone size is stated in some rows and not others, as once, few, many or a class when expanded.

>TRBJ2-1|.|.|TRBV12-5
CASGLTSDGATPPYNEQFF
TGTGCTAGTGGCCTAACATCCGACGGGGCCACTCCCCCATACAATGAGCAGTTCTTC
>TRBJ2-7|once|TRBD2|TRBV11-1
CASSLAGTSAWYEQYF
TGTGCCAGCAGCTTAGCCGGGACTAGCGCTTGGTACGAGCAGTACTTC
>TRBJ2-7|.|.|TRBV11-1
CASSPFRGNAYEQYF
TGTGCCAGCAGCCCCTTTAGGGGGAACGCCTACGAGCAGTACTTC
>TRBJ1-2|.|.|TRBV10-2
CASSVQEDYGYTF
TGCGCCAGCAGTGTCCAGGAGGACTATGGCTACACCTTC
>TRBJ2-5|.|TRBD1|TRBV13
CASSSRMKGQQETQYF
TGTGCCAGCAGCTCCAGGATGAAGGGACAGCAAGAGACCCAGTACTTC
>TRBJ2-5|few|.|TRBV5-6
CASSLGWGHSGETQYF
TGTGCCAGCAGCTTGGGCTGGGGCCACTCCGGGGAGACCCAGTACTTC
>TRBJ1-3|few|.|TRBV6-5
CASSYDGNTIYF
TGTGCCAGCAGTTATGATGGAAACACCATATATTTT
>TRBJ2-7|.|TRBD1|TRBV5-4
CASSEGEGDRGNYEQYF
TGTGCCAGCAGTGAAGGAGAGGGTGACAGGGGAAACTACGAGCAGTACTTC
>TRBJ2-5|.|TRBD1|TRBV4-1
CASSQEGTGNQWERGTQYF
TGCGCCAGCAGCCAAGAGGGGACAGGGAACCAGTGGGAAAGAGGGACCCAGTACTTC
>TRBJ2-7|.|.|TRBV10-3
CAISRQDPPSEQYF
TGTGCCATCTCCCGCCAGGACCCCCCCTCCGAGCAGTACTTC
>TRBJ1-4|few|.|TRBV2
CASSPQGPRGEKLFF
TGTGCCAGCAGTCCTCAAGGGCCCCGAGGTGAAAAACTGTTTTTT
>TRBJ1-1|few|.|TRBV14
CASSQDLSPGAFF
TGTGCCAGCAGCCAAGATCTTAGTCCAGGAGCTTTCTTT
>TRBJ2-2|.|.|TRBV7-9
CASSLSLGDTGELFF
TGTGCCAGCAGCTTATCGCTAGGTGACACCGGGGAGCTGTTTTTT
>TRBJ1-2|once|.|TRBV14
CASSQDVSYGYTF
TGTGCCAGCAGCCAAGACGTTTCCTATGGCTACACCTTC
>TRBJ1-1|.|.|TRBV7-9
CASSFPGGALNTEAFF
TGTGCCAGCAGCTTTCCGGGAGGGGCATTAAACACTGAAGCTTTCTTT
>TRBJ1-2|once|.|TRBV15
CATSRDLGGTSYGYTF
TGTGCCACCAGCAGAGATCTGGGGGGCACCTCCTATGGCTACACCTTC
>TRBJ1-6|.|TRBD1|TRBV9
CASGETGGGSPLHF
TGTGCCAGCGGGGAAACAGGGGGCGGTTCACCCCTCCACTTT
>TRBJ1-2|.|.|TRBV29-1
CSVAEGSNYGYTF
TGCAGCGTTGCCGAGGGGTCTAACTATGGCTACACCTTC
>TRBJ2-7|.|.|TRBV6-6
CASSKGWGTYEQYF
TGTGCCAGCAGTAAAGGGTGGGGGACCTACGAGCAGTACTTC
>TRBJ2-4|.|.|TRBV6-5
CASSYGGAGKNIQYF
TGTGCCAGCAGTTACGGTGGGGCAGGGAAAAACATTCAGTACTTC
>TRBJ2-7|.|.|TRBV13
CASSFGRGYEQYF
TGTGCCAGCAGCTTCGGACGGGGCTACGAGCAGTACTTC
>TRBJ2-7|.|TRBD1|TRBV5-4
CASSFQQGTYEQYF
TGTGCCAGCAGCTTCCAACAGGGGACCTACGAGCAGTACTTC
>TRBJ2-3|.|.|TRBV7-9
CASSWGQESTDTQYF
TGTGCCAGCAGTTGGGGTCAGGAGAGCACAGATACGCAGTATTTT
>TRBJ2-5|.|TRBD2|TRBV7-2
CASSYGLAQETQYF
TGTGCCAGCAGCTACGGACTAGCGCAAGAGACCCAGTACTTC
>TRBJ2-5|.|.|TRBV20-1
CSAAREETQYF
TGCAGTGCTGCCCGGGAAGAGACCCAGTACTTC
>TRBJ2-6|.|.|TRBV9
CASSVDGTIPCSGANVLTF
TGTGCCAGCAGCGTGGACGGAACGATCCCCTGCTCTGGGGCCAACGTCCTGACTTTC
>TRBJ2-7|.|TRBD1|TRBV13
CASSLGSDRAHEQYF
TGTGCCAGCAGCTTGGGTAGTGACAGGGCCCACGAGCAGTACTTC
>TRBJ2-7|once|TRBD1|TRBV6-6
CASISGTASYEQYF
TGTGCCAGCATTTCCGGGACAGCGTCCTACGAGCAGTACTTC
>TRBJ2-3|once|.|TRBV9
CASSVTPWGDTQYF
TGTGCCAGCAGCGTAACCCCCTGGGGAGATACGCAGTATTTT
>TRBJ2-1|.|TRBD2|TRBV14
CASSTRLAGGSRNEQFF
TGTGCCAGCAGCACCCGACTAGCGGGGGGATCTAGGAATGAGCAGTTCTTC
>TRBJ1-3|few|TRBD1|TRBV7-9
CASSPEGQVIGF
TGTGCCAGCAGCCCGGAAGGACAGGTTATTGGTTTT
>TRBJ1-1|.|.|TRBV4-3
CASSQDPRGGTEAFF
TGCGCCAGCAGCCAAGACCCTAGGGGGGGAACTGAAGCTTTCTTT
>TRBJ1-5|.|.|TRBV7-2
CASSLSRDLERQPQHF
TGTGCCAGCAGCTTAAGCAGGGACCTAGAGAGGCAGCCCCAGCATTTT
>TRBJ1-4|.|.|TRBV28
CASYRDVSEKLFF
TGTGCCAGTTACAGGGACGTAAGTGAAAAACTGTTTTTT
>TRBJ1-2|once|.|TRBV10-3
CAISEMDSTNYGYTF
TGTGCCATCAGTGAGATGGACTCCACTAACTATGGCTACACCTTC
>TRBJ2-6|.|.|TRBV7-9
CASSPDSWLSGANVLTF
TGTGCCAGCAGCCCGGACAGTTGGCTCTCTGGGGCCAACGTCCTGACTTTC
>TRBJ1-2|.|TRBD1|TRBV5-4
CASGWGGGAEGYTF
TGTGCCAGCGGTTGGGGAGGGGGCGCGGAAGGCTACACCTTC
>TRBJ2-3|once|TRBD1|TRBV4-1
CASSHDTGADTQYF
TGCGCCAGCAGCCATGATACAGGGGCCGATACGCAGTATTTT
>TRBJ1-6|once|.|TRBV18
CASSPLANAESSYNSPLHF
TGTGCCAGCTCACCATTGGCCAATGCCGAGAGCTCCTATAATTCACCCCTCCACTTT
>TRBJ1-5|.|.|TRBV4-3
CASSQDSMGDQPQHF
TGCGCCAGCAGCCAAGATAGCATGGGAGATCAGCCCCAGCATTTT